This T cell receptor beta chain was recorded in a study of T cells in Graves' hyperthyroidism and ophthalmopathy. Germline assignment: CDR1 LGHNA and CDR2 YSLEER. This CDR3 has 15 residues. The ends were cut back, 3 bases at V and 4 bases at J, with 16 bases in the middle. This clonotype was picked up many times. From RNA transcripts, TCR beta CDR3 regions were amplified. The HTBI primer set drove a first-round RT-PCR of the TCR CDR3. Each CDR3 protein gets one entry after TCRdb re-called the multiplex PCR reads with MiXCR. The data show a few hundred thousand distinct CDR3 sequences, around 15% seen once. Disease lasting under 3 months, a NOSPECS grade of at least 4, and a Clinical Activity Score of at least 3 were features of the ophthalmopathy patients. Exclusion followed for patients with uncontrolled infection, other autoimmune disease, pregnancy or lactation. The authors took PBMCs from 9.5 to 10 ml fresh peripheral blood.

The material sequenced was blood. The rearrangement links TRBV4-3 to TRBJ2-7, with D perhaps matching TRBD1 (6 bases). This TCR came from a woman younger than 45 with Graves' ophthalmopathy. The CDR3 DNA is TGCGCCAGCAGCCATCGCACGGGACACATTTACGAGCAGTACTTC. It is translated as CASSHRTGHIYEQYF.